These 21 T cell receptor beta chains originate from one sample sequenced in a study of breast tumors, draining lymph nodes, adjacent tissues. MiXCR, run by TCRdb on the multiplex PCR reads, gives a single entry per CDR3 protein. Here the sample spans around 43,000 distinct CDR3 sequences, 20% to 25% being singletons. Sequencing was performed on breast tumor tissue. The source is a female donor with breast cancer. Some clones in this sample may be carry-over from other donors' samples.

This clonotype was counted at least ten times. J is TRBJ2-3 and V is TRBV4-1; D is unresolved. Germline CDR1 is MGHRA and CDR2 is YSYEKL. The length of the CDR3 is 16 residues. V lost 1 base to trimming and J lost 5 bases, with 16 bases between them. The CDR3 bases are TGCGCCAGCAGCCAAGGTGTCGCCCCACTTGGAGATACGCAGTATTTT. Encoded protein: CASSQGVAPLGDTQYF.

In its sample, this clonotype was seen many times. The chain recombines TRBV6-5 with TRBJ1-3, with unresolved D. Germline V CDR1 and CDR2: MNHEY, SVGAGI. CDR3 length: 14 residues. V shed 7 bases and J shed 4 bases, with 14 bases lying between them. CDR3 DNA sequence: TGTGCCAGCAAGAATTTGGGGATAGGAAACACCATATATTTT. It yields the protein CASKNLGIGNTIYF.

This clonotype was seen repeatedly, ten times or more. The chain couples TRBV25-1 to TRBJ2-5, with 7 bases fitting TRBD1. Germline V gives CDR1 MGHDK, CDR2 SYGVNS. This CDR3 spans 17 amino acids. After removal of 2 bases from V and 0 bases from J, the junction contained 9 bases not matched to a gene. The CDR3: CASSELSTGTDQETQYF. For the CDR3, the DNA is TGTGCCAGCAGTGAACTGTCAACAGGGACAGACCAAGAGACCCAGTACTTC. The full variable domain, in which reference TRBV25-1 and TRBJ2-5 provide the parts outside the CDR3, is EADIYQTPRYLVIGTGKKITLECSQTMGHDKMYWYQQDPGMELHLIHYSYGVNSTEKGDLSSESTVSRIRTEHFPLTLESARPSHTSQYLCASSELSTGTDQETQYFGPGTRLLVL.

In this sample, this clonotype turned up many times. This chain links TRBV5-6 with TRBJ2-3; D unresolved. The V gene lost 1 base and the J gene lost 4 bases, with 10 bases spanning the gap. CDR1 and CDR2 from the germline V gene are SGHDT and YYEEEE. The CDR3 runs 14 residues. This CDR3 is CASSLTVHADTQYF. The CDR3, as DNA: TGTGCCAGCAGCTTGACGGTGCATGCAGATACGCAGTATTTT.

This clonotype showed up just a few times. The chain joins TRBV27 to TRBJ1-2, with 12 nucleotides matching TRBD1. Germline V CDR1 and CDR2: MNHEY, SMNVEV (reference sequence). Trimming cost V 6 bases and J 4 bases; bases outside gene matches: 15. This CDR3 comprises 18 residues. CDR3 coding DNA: TGTGCCAGCAGCTTCGGCCGAGGAGGGACAGGGGGCTTCTATGGCTACACCTTC. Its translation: CASSFGRGGTGGFYGYTF.

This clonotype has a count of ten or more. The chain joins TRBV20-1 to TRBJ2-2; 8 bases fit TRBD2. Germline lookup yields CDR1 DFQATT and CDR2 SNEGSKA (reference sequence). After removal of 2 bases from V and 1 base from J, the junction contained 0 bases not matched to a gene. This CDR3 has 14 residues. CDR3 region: CSARLAGNTGELFF. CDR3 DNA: TGCAGTGCTAGACTAGCGGGGAACACCGGGGAGCTGTTTTTT.

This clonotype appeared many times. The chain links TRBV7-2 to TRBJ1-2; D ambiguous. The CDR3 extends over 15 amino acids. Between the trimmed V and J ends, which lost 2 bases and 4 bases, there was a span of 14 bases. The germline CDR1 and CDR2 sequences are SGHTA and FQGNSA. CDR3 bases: TGTGCCAGCAGCTTAATAACAGCGATTAGCTATGGCTACACCTTC. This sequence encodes CASSLITAISYGYTF. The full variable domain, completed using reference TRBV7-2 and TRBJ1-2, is GAGVSQSPSNKVTEKGKDVELRCDPISGHTALYWYRQSLGQGLEFLIYFQGNSAPDKSGLPSDRFSAERTGGSVSTLTIQRTQQEDSAVYLCASSLITAISYGYTFGSGTRLTVV.

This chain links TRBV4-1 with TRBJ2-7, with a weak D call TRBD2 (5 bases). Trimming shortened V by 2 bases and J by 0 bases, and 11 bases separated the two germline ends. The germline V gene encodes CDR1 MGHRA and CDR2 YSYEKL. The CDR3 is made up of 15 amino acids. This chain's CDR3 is CASSQYGVVSYEQYF. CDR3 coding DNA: TGCGCCAGCAGCCAATACGGGGTAGTCTCCTACGAGCAGTACTTC.

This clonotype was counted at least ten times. CDR3 region: CASSQAQGVKLFF. CDR3 nucleotides: TGTGCCAGCAGCCAGGCACAGGGGGTAAAACTGTTTTTT. This chain links TRBV3-1 with TRBJ1-4; TRBD1 matches at 8 bases. V shed 3 bases, J shed 10 bases, and the junction held 4 bases outside the gene matches. The CDR3 runs to 13 residues. Germline-derived CDR1 and CDR2 are LGHDT and YNNKEL (reference sequence).

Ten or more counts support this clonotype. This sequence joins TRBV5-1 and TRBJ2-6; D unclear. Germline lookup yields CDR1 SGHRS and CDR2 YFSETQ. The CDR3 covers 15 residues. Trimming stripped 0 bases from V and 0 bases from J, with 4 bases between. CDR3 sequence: CASSLDVSGANVLTF. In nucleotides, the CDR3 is TGCGCCAGCAGCTTGGACGTCTCTGGGGCCAACGTCCTGACTTTC.

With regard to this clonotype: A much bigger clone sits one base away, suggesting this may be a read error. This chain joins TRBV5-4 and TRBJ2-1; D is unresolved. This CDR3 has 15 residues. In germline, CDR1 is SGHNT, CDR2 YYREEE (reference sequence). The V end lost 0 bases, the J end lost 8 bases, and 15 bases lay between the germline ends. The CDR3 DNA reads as TGTGCCAGCAGCTTGGGGCAGGTATATGGGGATGAGCAGTTCTTC. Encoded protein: CASSLGQVYGDEQFF. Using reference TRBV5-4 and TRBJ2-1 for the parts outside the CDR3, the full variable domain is ETGVTQSPTHLIKTRGQQVTLRCSSQSGHNTVSWYQQALGQGPQFIFQYYREEENGRGNFPPRFSGLQFPNYSSELNVNALELDDSALYLCASSLGQVYGDEQFFGPGTRLTVL.

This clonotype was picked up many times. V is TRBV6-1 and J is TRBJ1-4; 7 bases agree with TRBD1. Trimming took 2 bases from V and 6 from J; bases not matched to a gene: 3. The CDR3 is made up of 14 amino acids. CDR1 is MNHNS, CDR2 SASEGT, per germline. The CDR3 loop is CASSERGGDEKLFF. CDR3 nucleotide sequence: TGTGCCAGCAGTGAACGAGGGGGCGATGAAAAACTGTTTTTT.

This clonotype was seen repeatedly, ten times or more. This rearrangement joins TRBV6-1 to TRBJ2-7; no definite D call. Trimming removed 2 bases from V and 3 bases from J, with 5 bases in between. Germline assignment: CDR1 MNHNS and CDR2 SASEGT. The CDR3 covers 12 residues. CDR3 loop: CASSEQLYEQYF. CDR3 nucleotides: TGTGCCAGCAGTGAACAACTCTACGAGCAGTACTTC.

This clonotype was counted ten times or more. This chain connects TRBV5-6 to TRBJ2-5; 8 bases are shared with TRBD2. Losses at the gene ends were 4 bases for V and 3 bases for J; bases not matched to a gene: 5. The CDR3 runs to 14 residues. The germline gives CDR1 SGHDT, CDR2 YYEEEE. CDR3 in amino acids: CASSPTAGEETQYF. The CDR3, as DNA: TGTGCCAGCAGCCCTACAGCGGGAGAAGAGACCCAGTACTTC.

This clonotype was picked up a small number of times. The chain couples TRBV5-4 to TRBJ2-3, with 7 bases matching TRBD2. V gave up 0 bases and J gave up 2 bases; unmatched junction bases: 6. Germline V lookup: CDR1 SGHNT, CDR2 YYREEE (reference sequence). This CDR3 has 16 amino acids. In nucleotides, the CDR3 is TGTGCCAGCAGCTTGGGTGGGGGGGGGGTCACAGATACGCAGTATTTT. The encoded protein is CASSLGGGGVTDTQYF.

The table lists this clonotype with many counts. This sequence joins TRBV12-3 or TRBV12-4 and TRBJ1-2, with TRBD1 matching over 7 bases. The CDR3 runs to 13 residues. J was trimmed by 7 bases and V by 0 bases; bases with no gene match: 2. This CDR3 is CASSLAGGGGYTF. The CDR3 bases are TGTGCCAGCAGTTTAGCAGGGGGCGGTGGCTACACCTTC.

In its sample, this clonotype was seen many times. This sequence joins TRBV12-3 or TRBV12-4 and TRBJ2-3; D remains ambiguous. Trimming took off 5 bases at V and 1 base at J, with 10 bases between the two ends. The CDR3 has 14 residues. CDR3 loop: CASSPDGGTDTQYF. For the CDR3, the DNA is TGTGCCAGCAGTCCCGACGGTGGCACAGATACGCAGTATTTT.

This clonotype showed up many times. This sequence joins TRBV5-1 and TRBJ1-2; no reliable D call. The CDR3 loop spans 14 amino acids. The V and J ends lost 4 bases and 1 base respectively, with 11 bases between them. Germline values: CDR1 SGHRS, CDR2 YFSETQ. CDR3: CASSPNRINYGYTF. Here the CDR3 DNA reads TGCGCCAGCAGCCCCAATCGGATTAACTATGGCTACACCTTC. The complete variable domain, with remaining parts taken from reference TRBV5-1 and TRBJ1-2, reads KAGVTQTPRYLIKTRGQQVTLSCSPISGHRSVSWYQQTPGQGLQFLFEYFSETQRNKGNFPGRFSGRQFSNSRSEMNVSTLELGDSALYLCASSPNRINYGYTFGSGTRLTVV.

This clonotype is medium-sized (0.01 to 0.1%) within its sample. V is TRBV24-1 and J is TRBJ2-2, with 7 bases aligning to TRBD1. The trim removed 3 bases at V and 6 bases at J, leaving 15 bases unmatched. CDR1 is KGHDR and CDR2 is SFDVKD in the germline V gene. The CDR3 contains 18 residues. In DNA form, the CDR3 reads TGTGCCACCAGTGATCACCGGGACAGCCGTTCCCTGGCCGGGGAGCTGTTTTTT. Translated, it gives CATSDHRDSRSLAGELFF.

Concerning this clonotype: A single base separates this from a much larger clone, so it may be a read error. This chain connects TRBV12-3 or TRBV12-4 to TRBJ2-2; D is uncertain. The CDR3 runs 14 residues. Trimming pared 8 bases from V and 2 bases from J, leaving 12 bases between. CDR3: CASSMDGNTGELFF. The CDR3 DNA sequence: TGTGCCAGCTCGATGGACGGTAACACCGGGGAGCTGTTTTTT.

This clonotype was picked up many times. CDR3 in DNA: TGCAGTGCTAGGGACTTGGGGGTAGGAAACACCATATATTTT. Residues: CSARDLGVGNTIYF. V usage is TRBV20-1 and J usage is TRBJ1-3; possible D gene TRBD1, 5 bases. In germline, CDR1 is DFQATT, CDR2 SNEGSKA (reference sequence). The CDR3 spans 14 residues. Trimming removed 3 bases at V and 4 bases at J, with 13 bases between.